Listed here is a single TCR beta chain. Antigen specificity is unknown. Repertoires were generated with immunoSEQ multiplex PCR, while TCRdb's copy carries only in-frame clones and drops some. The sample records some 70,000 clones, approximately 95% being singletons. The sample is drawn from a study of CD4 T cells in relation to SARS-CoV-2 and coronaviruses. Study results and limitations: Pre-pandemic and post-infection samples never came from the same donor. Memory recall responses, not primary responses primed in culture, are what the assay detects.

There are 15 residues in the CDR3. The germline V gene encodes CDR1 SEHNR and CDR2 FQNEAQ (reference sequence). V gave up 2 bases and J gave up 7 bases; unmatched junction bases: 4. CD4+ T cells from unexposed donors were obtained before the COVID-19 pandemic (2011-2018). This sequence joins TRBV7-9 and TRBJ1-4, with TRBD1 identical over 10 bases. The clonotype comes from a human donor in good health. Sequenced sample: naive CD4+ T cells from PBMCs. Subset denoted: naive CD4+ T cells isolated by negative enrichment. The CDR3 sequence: CASSLSRDRGEKLFF. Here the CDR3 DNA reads TGTGCCAGCAGCTTAAGCCGGGACAGGGGTGAAAAACTGTTTTTT. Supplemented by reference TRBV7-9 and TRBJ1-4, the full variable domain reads DTGVSQNPRHKITKRGQNVTFRCDPISEHNRLYWYRQTLGQGPEFLTYFQNEAQLEKSRLLSDRFSAERPKGSFSTLEIQRTEQGDSAMYLCASSLSRDRGEKLFFGSGTQLSVL.